Included here is one T cell receptor (beta chain) sequence, with context. Its antigen is still unknown. Sequence at one end of the junction differs from germline and may be a read error. The sample comes from a study of T cell clones after liver transplantation. The study's findings and limits: Small, mixed patient groups and varying post-transplant times limit these conclusions.

Profiled with immunoSEQ multiplex PCR; TCRdb holds only in-frame clones, not every one. The sample contains about 120,000 clones, less than 95% of which appear only once. The sample was CD4+ T cells from blood, taken 12 months after liver transplant. This clonotype was sampled from a human patient who received a liver transplant. Some T cells may be provided by the graft donor.

The CDR3 sequence: CASSLGDSRETQYF. CDR3 nucleotides: TGTGCTAGCAGCTTAGGGGACAGTAGAGAGACCCAGTACTTC. V gene TRBV7-7 combines with J gene TRBJ2-5; 7 positions agree with TRBD1. Germline CDR1 and CDR2: SSHAT and FNYEAQ (reference sequence). This CDR3 has 14 amino acids.